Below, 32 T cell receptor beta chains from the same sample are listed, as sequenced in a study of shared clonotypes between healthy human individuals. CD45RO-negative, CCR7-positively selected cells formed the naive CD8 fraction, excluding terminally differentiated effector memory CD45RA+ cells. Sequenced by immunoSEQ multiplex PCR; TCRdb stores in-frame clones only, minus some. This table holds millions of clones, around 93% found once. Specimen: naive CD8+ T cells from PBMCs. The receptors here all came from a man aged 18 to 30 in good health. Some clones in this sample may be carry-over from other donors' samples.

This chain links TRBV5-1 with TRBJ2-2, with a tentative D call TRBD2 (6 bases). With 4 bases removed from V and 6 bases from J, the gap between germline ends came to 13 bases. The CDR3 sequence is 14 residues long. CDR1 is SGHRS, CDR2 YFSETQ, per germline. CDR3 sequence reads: CASSPGLPPGELFF. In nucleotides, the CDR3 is TGCGCCAGCAGCCCGGGACTTCCCCCCGGGGAGCTGTTTTTT.

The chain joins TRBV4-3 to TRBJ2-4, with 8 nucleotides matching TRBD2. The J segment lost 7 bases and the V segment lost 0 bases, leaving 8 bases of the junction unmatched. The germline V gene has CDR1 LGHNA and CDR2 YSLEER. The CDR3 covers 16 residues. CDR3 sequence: CASSQDWRGAGNIQYF. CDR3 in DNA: TGCGCCAGCAGCCAAGATTGGCGGGGGGCGGGGAACATTCAGTACTTC.

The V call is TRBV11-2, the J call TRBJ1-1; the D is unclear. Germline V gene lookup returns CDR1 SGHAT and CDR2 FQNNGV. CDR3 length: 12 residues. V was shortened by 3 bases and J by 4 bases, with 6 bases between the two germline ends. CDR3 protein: CASSFSRTEAFF. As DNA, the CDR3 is TGTGCCAGCAGCTTCTCCCGCACTGAAGCTTTCTTT.

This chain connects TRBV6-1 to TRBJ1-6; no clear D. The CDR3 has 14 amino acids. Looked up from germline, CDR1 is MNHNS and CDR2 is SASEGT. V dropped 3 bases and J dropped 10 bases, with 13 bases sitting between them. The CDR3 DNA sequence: TGTGCCAGCAGTGAGTCGGGTTTCGGCTCACCCCTCCACTTT. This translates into CASSESGFGSPLHF.

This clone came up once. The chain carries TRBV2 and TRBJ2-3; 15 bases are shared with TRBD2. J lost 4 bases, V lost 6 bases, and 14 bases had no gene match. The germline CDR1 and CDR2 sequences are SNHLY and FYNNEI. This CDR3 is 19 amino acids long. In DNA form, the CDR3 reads TGTGCCAGCAGACCCACGGGACTAGCGGGAGGCCTCATGCCAGATACGCAGTATTTT. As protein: CASRPTGLAGGLMPDTQYF.

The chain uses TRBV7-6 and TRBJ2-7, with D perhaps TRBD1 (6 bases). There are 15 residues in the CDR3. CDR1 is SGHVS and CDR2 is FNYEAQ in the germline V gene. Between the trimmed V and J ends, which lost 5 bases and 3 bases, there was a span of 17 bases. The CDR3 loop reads CASSQGPVAFYEQYF. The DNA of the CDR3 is TGTGCCAGCAGCCAGGGGCCCGTGGCCTTCTACGAGCAGTACTTC.

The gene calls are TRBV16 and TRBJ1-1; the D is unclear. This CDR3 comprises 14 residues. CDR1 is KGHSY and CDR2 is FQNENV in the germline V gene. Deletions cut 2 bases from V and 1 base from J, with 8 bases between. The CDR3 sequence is CASSQPRENTEAFF. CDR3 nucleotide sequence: TGTGCCAGCAGCCAACCCAGAGAGAACACTGAAGCTTTCTTT.

CDR3 nucleotides: TGCGCCAGCAGCTTGACAGGAAGCGTCCACGAGCAGTACTTC. It encodes CASSLTGSVHEQYF. The J gene is TRBJ2-7, the V gene TRBV5-1, with D maybe TRBD1 (5 bases). Germline loops: CDR1 SGHRS, CDR2 YFSETQ. The CDR3 has 14 residues. Trimming removed 1 base at V and 5 bases at J, with 13 bases between.

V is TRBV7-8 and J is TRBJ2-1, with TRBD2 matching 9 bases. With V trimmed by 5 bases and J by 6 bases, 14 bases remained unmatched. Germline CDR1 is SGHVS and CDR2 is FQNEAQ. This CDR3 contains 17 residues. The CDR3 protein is CASSHPTIAGEFNEQFF. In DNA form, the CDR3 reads TGTGCCAGCAGCCATCCCACCATAGCGGGAGAATTCAATGAGCAGTTCTTC.

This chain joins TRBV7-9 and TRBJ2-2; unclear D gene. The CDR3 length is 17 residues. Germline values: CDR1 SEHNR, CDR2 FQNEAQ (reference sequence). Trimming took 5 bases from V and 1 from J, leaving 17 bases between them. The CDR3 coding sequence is TGTGCCAGCAGCCCCAAAGAGCTGGCGCAGAACACCGGGGAGCTGTTTTTT. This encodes CASSPKELAQNTGELFF.

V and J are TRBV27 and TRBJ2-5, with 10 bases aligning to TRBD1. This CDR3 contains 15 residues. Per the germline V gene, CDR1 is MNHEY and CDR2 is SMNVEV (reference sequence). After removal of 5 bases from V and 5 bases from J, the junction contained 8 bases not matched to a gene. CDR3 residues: CASSPLGTGVETQYF. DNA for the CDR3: TGTGCCAGCAGTCCCCTGGGGACAGGGGTCGAGACCCAGTACTTC.

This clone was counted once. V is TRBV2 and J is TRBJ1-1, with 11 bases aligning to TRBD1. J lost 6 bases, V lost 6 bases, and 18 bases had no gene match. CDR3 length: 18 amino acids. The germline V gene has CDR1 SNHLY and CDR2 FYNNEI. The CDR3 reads CASSTLRDRGSPGAEAFF. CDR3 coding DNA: TGTGCCAGCAGCACCCTCCGGGACAGGGGGTCCCCGGGCGCTGAAGCTTTCTTT.

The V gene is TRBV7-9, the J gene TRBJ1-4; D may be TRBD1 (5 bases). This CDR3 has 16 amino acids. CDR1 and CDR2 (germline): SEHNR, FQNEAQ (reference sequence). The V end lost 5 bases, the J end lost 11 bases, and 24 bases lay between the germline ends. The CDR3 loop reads CASSPERAAPGGKLFF. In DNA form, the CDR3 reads TGTGCCAGCAGCCCCGAACGGGCGGCTCCCGGGGGGAAACTGTTTTTT.

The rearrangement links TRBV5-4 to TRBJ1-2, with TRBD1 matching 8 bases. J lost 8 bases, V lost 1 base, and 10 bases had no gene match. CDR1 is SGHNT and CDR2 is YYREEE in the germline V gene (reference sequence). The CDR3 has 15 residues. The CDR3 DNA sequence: TGTGCCAGCAGCTTGCCTAGGCAGGGGGCACGCGGCTACACCTTC. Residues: CASSLPRQGARGYTF.

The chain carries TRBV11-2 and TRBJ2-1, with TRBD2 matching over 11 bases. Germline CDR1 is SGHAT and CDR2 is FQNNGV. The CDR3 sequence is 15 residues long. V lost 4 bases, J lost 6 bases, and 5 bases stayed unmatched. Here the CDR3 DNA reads TGTGCCAGCAGCTCCTTAGCGGGAGGGCGCAATGAGCAGTTCTTC. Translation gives CASSSLAGGRNEQFF.

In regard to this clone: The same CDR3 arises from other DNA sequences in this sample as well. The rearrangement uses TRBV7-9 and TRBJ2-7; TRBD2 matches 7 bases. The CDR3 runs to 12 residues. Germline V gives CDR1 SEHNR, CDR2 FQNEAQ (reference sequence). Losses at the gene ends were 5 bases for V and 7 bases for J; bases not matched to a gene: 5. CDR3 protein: CASSPRGGEQYF. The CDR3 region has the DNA TGTGCCAGCAGCCCTCGGGGAGGGGAGCAGTACTTC.

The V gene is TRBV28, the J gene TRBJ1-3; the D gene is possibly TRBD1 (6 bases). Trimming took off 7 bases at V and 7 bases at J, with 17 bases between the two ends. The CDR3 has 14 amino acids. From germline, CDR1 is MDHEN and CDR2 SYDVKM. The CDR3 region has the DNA TGTGCCAGCAACCCTGACAGGTTTAGTAACACCATATATTTT. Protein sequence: CASNPDRFSNTIYF.

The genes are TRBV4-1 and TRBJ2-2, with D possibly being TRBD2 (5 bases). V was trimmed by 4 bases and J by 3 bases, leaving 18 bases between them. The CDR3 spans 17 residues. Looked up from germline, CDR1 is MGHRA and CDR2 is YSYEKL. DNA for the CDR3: TGCGCCAGCAGCCCCCCGCACGGGAAGACCTACACCGGGGAGCTGTTTTTT. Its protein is CASSPPHGKTYTGELFF.

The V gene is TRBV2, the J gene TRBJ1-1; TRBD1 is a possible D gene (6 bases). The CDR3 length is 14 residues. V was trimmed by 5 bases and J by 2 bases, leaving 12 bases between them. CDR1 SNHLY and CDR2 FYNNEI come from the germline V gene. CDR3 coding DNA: TGTGCCAGCAGTCCCGGGACATCAAACACTGAAGCTTTCTTT. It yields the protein CASSPGTSNTEAFF.

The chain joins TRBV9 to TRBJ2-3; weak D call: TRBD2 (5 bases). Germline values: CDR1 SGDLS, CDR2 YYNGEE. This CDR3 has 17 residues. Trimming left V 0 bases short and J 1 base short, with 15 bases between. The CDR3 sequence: CASSVGRGSEGTDTQYF. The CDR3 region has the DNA TGTGCCAGCAGCGTAGGTAGAGGGAGTGAGGGCACAGATACGCAGTATTTT.

Here the CDR3 DNA reads TGTGCCAGCAGTTATACGGGGAGCACAGATACGCAGTATTTT. Encoded protein: CASSYTGSTDTQYF. V usage is TRBV2 and J usage is TRBJ2-3, with D tentatively TRBD2 (5 bases). V lost 5 bases and J lost 0, with 9 bases in between. Per the germline V gene, CDR1 is SNHLY and CDR2 is FYNNEI. This CDR3 is 14 amino acids long.

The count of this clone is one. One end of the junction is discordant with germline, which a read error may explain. CDR3 nucleotide sequence: TGCAGCGTTGCGGTCAGCCTCGCTAACTATGGCTGCACCTTC. The encoded protein is CSVAVSLANYGCTF. The chain employs TRBV29-1 and TRBJ1-2; no definite D call. The germline CDR1 and CDR2 sequences are SQVTM and ANQGSEA. The CDR3 length is 14 residues.

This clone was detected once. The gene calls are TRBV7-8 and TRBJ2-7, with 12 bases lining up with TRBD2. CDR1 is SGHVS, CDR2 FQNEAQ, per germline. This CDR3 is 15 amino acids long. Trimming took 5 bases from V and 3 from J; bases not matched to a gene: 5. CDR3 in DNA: TGTGCCAGCAGCGGGGGGACTAGCGGGTTCTACGAGCAGTACTTC. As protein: CASSGGTSGFYEQYF.

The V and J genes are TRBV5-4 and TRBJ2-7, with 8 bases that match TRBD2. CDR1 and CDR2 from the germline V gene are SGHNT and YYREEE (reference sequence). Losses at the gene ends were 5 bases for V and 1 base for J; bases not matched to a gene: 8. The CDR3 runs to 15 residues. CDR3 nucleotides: TGTGCCAGCAGTCACGACGGGGGGGCTTCCTACGAGCAGTACTTC. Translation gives CASSHDGGASYEQYF.

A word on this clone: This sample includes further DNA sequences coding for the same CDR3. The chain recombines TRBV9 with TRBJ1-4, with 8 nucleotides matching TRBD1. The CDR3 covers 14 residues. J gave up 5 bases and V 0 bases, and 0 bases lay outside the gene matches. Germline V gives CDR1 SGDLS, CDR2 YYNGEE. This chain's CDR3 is CASSVGTGNEKLFF. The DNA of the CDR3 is TGTGCCAGCAGCGTAGGGACAGGGAATGAAAAACTGTTTTTT.

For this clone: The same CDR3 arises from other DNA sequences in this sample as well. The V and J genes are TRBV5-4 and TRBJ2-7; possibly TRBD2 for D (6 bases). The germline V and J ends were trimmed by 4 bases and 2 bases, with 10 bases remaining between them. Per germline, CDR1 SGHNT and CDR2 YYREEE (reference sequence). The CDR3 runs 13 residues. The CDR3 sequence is CASSPGTAYEQYF. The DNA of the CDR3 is TGTGCCAGCAGCCCCGGGACTGCCTACGAGCAGTACTTC. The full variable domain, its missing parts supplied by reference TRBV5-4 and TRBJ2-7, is ETGVTQSPTHLIKTRGQQVTLRCSSQSGHNTVSWYQQALGQGPQFIFQYYREEENGRGNFPPRFSGLQFPNYSSELNVNALELDDSALYLCASSPGTAYEQYFGPGTRLTVT.

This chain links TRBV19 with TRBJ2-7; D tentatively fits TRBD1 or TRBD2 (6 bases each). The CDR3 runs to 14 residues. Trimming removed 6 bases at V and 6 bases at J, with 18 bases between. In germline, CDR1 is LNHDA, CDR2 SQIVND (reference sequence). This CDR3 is CASSLGSPGAEQYF. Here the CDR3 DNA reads TGTGCCAGTAGCTTGGGGTCTCCGGGGGCCGAGCAGTACTTC.

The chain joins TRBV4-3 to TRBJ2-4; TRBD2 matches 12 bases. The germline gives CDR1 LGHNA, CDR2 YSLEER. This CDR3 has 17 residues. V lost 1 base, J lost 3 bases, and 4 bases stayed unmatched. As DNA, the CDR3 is TGCGCCAGCAGCCAAGGGACTAGCGGGATGGGCAAAAACATTCAGTACTTC. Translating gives CASSQGTSGMGKNIQYF.

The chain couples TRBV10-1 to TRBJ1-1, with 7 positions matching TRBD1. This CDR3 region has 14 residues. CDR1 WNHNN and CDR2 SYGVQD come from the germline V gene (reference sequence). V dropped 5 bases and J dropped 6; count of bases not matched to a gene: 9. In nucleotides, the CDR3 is TGCGCCAGCAGTTCTTTACAGGGGCGCCCTGAAGCTTTCTTT. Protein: CASSSLQGRPEAFF.

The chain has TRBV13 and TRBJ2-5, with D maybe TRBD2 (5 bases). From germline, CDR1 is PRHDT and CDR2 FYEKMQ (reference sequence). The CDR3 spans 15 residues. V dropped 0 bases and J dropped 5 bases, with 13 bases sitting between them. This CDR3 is CASSLGDLAGETQYF. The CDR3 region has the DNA TGTGCCAGCAGCTTAGGGGACTTAGCCGGGGAGACCCAGTACTTC.

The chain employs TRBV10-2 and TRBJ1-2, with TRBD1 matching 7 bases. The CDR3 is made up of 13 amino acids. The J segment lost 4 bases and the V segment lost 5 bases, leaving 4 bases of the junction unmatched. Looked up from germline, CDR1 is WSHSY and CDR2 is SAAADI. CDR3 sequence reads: CASSLGQTYGYTF. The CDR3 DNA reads TGCGCCAGCAGTTTGGGACAGACCTATGGCTACACCTTC.

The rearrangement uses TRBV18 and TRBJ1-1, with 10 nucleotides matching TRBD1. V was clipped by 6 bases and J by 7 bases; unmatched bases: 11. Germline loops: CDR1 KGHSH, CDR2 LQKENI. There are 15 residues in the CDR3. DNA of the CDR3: TGTGCCAGCTCGCCCGGGGGGACAGGGGTTTTTGAAGCTTTCTTT. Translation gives CASSPGGTGVFEAFF.